One sample yielded the 3 T cell receptor beta chains listed below, sequenced in a study of blood T cells in healthy people across ages. Primers used in a second PCR of about 6 to 11 cycles were a sample-barcoded 5' primer and a J-beta primer mix. Each CDR3 protein gets one entry after TCRdb re-called the 5' RACE reads with MiXCR. The data show hundreds of thousands of distinct CDR3 sequences, 45% to 50% seen once. Sequencing was carried out using blood. The receptors come from a young man in good health.

The V and J genes are TRBV7-9 and TRBJ2-3; D remains ambiguous. This CDR3 comprises 14 residues. V was shortened by 2 bases and J by 0 bases, with 6 bases between the two germline ends. Germline CDR1 is SEHNR and CDR2 is FQNEAQ (reference sequence). CDR3 sequence reads: CASSLSMSTDTQYF. The CDR3 nucleotides read TGTGCCAGCAGCTTATCGATGAGCACAGATACGCAGTATTTT.

The J gene is TRBJ1-1, the V gene TRBV30, with D tentatively TRBD1 (5 bases). The CDR3 is 12 amino acids. V was pared by 5 bases and J by 0 bases, with 7 bases between. CDR1 and CDR2 from the germline V gene are GTSNPN and SVGIG (reference sequence). This chain's CDR3 is CAWGRVNTEAFF. CDR3 nucleotide sequence: TGTGCCTGGGGCAGGGTGAACACTGAAGCTTTCTTT.

The chain joins TRBV2 to TRBJ1-2, with D possibly TRBD1 on 5 matching bases. Germline-derived CDR1 and CDR2 are SNHLY and FYNNEI. The CDR3 is 12 amino acids. The V gene lost 6 bases and the J gene lost 7 bases, with 12 bases spanning the gap. The DNA of the CDR3 is TGTGCCAGCAGCTGGACAACTTCTGGCTACACCTTC. It specifies CASSWTTSGYTF.